A selection of T cell receptor beta chains follows, all from one sample in a study of cytomegalovirus exposure and HLA in healthy donors. Clones were sequenced by immunoSEQ multiplex PCR, and TCRdb holds only the in-frame ones, with some missing. The sample holds 150,000 to 180,000 clones, around 81% seen once. The material sequenced was PBMCs. The receptor source for this set is a woman aged 40-49 years in good health and CMV-seropositive. Both conserved end residues are part of each CDR3. D genes are given only for firm matches. Size is stated for part of the rows, as once, few or many counts, or as a class when the clone is expanded.

v_call: TRBV11-2; j_call: TRBJ2-7; d_call: -; clone_size: -; cdr3_nt: TGTGCCAGCAGCCCGTTCGGCGGGGAGGAGCAGTACTTC; cdr3_aa: CASSPFGGEEQYF
v_call: TRBV28; j_call: TRBJ1-6; d_call: -; clone_size: few; cdr3_nt: TGTGCCAGCAGTTCGATATTCAGGGGTAATTCACCCCTCCACTTT; cdr3_aa: CASSSIFRGNSPLHF
v_call: TRBV27; j_call: TRBJ1-2; d_call: TRBD1; clone_size: -; cdr3_nt: TGTGCCAGCAGTTTTGGGGCATCCGGGACAGGGGATGGCTACACCTTC; cdr3_aa: CASSFGASGTGDGYTF
v_call: TRBV6-1; j_call: TRBJ2-1; d_call: TRBD1; clone_size: -; cdr3_nt: TGTGCCAGCCAAACAGGGGGCCTTTACAATGAGCAGTTCTTC; cdr3_aa: CASQTGGLYNEQFF
v_call: TRBV7-6; j_call: TRBJ1-2; d_call: TRBD1; clone_size: -; cdr3_nt: TGTGCCAGCAGCTTACGGACAGGGGGCTACGATGGCTACACCTTC; cdr3_aa: CASSLRTGGYDGYTF
v_call: TRBV19; j_call: TRBJ2-2; d_call: -; clone_size: -; cdr3_nt: TGTGCCAGTAGTATAGATCTGACAGCCGGGGAGCTGTTTTTT; cdr3_aa: CASSIDLTAGELFF
v_call: TRBV6-5; j_call: TRBJ1-1; d_call: TRBD1; clone_size: few; cdr3_nt: TGTGCCAGCAGACCTTGGACAGGGGGCCGGACTGAAGCTTTCTTT; cdr3_aa: CASRPWTGGRTEAFF
v_call: TRBV9; j_call: TRBJ2-1; d_call: TRBD2; clone_size: -; cdr3_nt: TGTGCCAGCAGCGCCCACCCCGGTGGACTAGCGGGGAATGAGCAGTTCTTC; cdr3_aa: CASSAHPGGLAGNEQFF
v_call: TRBV19; j_call: TRBJ1-2; d_call: -; clone_size: -; cdr3_nt: TGTGCCAGTTGTAAACCCGGGACTACGAACTATGGCTACACCTTC; cdr3_aa: CASCKPGTTNYGYTF
v_call: TRBV4-1; j_call: TRBJ1-3; d_call: -; clone_size: -; cdr3_nt: TGCGCCAGCAGCCAAGATGGGGGGTCCCTCTCTGGAAACACCATATATTTT; cdr3_aa: CASSQDGGSLSGNTIYF
v_call: TRBV15; j_call: TRBJ2-1; d_call: TRBD2; clone_size: -; cdr3_nt: TGTGCCACCAGCAGAGAACTAGCGGGAGGCGACAATGAGCAGTTCTTC; cdr3_aa: CATSRELAGGDNEQFF
v_call: TRBV6-1; j_call: TRBJ2-7; d_call: TRBD2; clone_size: -; cdr3_nt: TGTGCCAGCAGGGCCGGGACTAGCTCCTACGAGCAGTACTTC; cdr3_aa: CASRAGTSSYEQYF
v_call: TRBV30; j_call: TRBJ2-1; d_call: -; clone_size: -; cdr3_nt: TGTGCCTGGAGTGATCAGTACAATGAGCAGTTCTTC; cdr3_aa: CAWSDQYNEQFF
v_call: TRBV18; j_call: TRBJ1-2; d_call: TRBD1; clone_size: -; cdr3_nt: TGTGCCAGCTCACCGGGGACAGGGGTTGGCTACACCTTC; cdr3_aa: CASSPGTGVGYTF
v_call: TRBV11-2; j_call: TRBJ2-5; d_call: TRBD1; clone_size: -; cdr3_nt: TGTGCCAGCCAGGGGGAGCAAGAGACCCAGTACTTC; cdr3_aa: CASQGEQETQYF
v_call: TRBV5-5; j_call: TRBJ2-7; d_call: -; clone_size: -; cdr3_nt: TGTGCCAGCAGCGTCGGGACACCACTACCCTACGAGCAGTACTTC; cdr3_aa: CASSVGTPLPYEQYF
v_call: TRBV5-4; j_call: TRBJ2-7; d_call: -; clone_size: many; cdr3_nt: TGTGCCAGCAGCTTGGATCCAGGGTCCCACGAGCAGTACTTC; cdr3_aa: CASSLDPGSHEQYF
v_call: TRBV5-4; j_call: TRBJ2-1; d_call: -; clone_size: -; cdr3_nt: TGTGCCAGCAGCCCCACAGGGCTCGATGAGAATGAGCAGTTCTTC; cdr3_aa: CASSPTGLDENEQFF
v_call: TRBV6-4; j_call: TRBJ2-1; d_call: -; clone_size: -; cdr3_nt: TGTGCCAGCAGTGACGGGGGGTACAATGAGCAGTTCTTC; cdr3_aa: CASSDGGYNEQFF
v_call: TRBV10-2; j_call: TRBJ2-1; d_call: TRBD2; clone_size: once; cdr3_nt: TGCGCCAGCACCCGGGGGGAAAATGAGCAGTTCTTC; cdr3_aa: CASTRGENEQFF
v_call: TRBV7-3; j_call: TRBJ2-3; d_call: TRBD2; clone_size: once; cdr3_nt: TGTGCCAGCAGCGTGGGGACTAGTAGAATTGATACGCAGTATTTT; cdr3_aa: CASSVGTSRIDTQYF
v_call: TRBV10-3; j_call: TRBJ2-5; d_call: TRBD1; clone_size: -; cdr3_nt: TGTGCCATCAGTGAGGGGACAGGCGGGGAGACCCAGTACTTC; cdr3_aa: CAISEGTGGETQYF
v_call: TRBV4-1; j_call: TRBJ2-7; d_call: TRBD2; clone_size: -; cdr3_nt: TGCGCCAGCAGCCACAGCGGGGGTCGGCGGGACGAGCAGTACTTC; cdr3_aa: CASSHSGGRRDEQYF
v_call: TRBV7-9; j_call: TRBJ2-1; d_call: -; clone_size: few; cdr3_nt: TGTGCCAGCAGCAGGAGCAGCCCGAGTTCGGAGCAGTTCTTC; cdr3_aa: CASSRSSPSSEQFF
v_call: TRBV5-1; j_call: TRBJ2-1; d_call: TRBD1; clone_size: -; cdr3_nt: TGCGCCAGCAGCTTGGGACAGGGAGTGCATGAGCAGTTCTTC; cdr3_aa: CASSLGQGVHEQFF
v_call: TRBV7-9; j_call: TRBJ2-7; d_call: TRBD2; clone_size: -; cdr3_nt: TGTGCCAGCAGCTCCTGGACTAGCGGCTCCTACGAGCAGTACTTC; cdr3_aa: CASSSWTSGSYEQYF
v_call: TRBV18; j_call: TRBJ1-1; d_call: -; clone_size: -; cdr3_nt: TGTGCCAGCTCACCCGACTTAGGGGCGATGGCTTTCTTT; cdr3_aa: CASSPDLGAMAFF
v_call: TRBV25-1; j_call: TRBJ1-1; d_call: TRBD1; clone_size: -; cdr3_nt: TGTGCCAGCAGTTGGGACAGGGGCACTGAAGCTTTCTTT; cdr3_aa: CASSWDRGTEAFF
v_call: TRBV5-4; j_call: TRBJ2-7; d_call: -; clone_size: -; cdr3_nt: TGTGCCAGCAGCTCTGAACGCGGCTTGTCCTACGAGCAGTACTTC; cdr3_aa: CASSSERGLSYEQYF
v_call: TRBV7-9; j_call: TRBJ2-7; d_call: -; clone_size: -; cdr3_nt: TGTGCCAGCAGCTATGGACAGTACGAGCAGTACTTC; cdr3_aa: CASSYGQYEQYF
v_call: TRBV19; j_call: TRBJ2-6; d_call: TRBD1; clone_size: -; cdr3_nt: TGTGCCAGTAGGGACAGGGGACACTCTGGGGCCAACGTCCTGACTTTC; cdr3_aa: CASRDRGHSGANVLTF
v_call: TRBV6-5; j_call: TRBJ2-5; d_call: TRBD1; clone_size: once; cdr3_nt: TGTGCCAGCAGTCAAACAGGGGGCTGGGAGACCCAGTACTTC; cdr3_aa: CASSQTGGWETQYF
v_call: TRBV7-9; j_call: TRBJ1-5; d_call: -; clone_size: -; cdr3_nt: TGTGCCAGCAGCTTGCAGGGGAATCAGCCCCAGCATTTT; cdr3_aa: CASSLQGNQPQHF
v_call: TRBV10-3; j_call: TRBJ2-7; d_call: -; clone_size: -; cdr3_nt: TGTGCCATCAGTGTGACGGAGTCCTACGAGCAGTACTTC; cdr3_aa: CAISVTESYEQYF
v_call: TRBV29-1; j_call: TRBJ2-7; d_call: -; clone_size: -; cdr3_nt: TGCAGCGTTGTTGGGGCTGACCGAAACTACGAGCAGTACTTC; cdr3_aa: CSVVGADRNYEQYF
v_call: TRBV7-9; j_call: TRBJ2-4; d_call: TRBD2; clone_size: few; cdr3_nt: TGTGCCAGCAGCTTAGGACGGGAGGGAAACATTCAGTACTTC; cdr3_aa: CASSLGREGNIQYF
v_call: TRBV30; j_call: TRBJ2-1; d_call: TRBD2; clone_size: -; cdr3_nt: TGTGCCTGGGGTGGGGGGGGAAAAGCCTACAATGAGCAGTTCTTC; cdr3_aa: CAWGGGGKAYNEQFF
v_call: TRBV7-3; j_call: TRBJ2-5; d_call: TRBD2; clone_size: -; cdr3_nt: TGCGCCAGCAGCTGCAACCTAGCGGGAGAACACTTC; cdr3_aa: CASSCNLAGEHF
v_call: TRBV4-1; j_call: TRBJ2-7; d_call: TRBD2; clone_size: -; cdr3_nt: TGCGCCAGCAGCCAGACTAGCGATAATGCCGAGCAGTACTTC; cdr3_aa: CASSQTSDNAEQYF
v_call: TRBV5-1; j_call: TRBJ2-3; d_call: TRBD1; clone_size: few; cdr3_nt: TGCGCCAGCATTACGGGACAGGGGGCAGGAGATACGCAGTATTTT; cdr3_aa: CASITGQGAGDTQYF